The 20 T cell receptor beta chains below were found in one sample sequenced in a study of identical twins. TCRdb analysed the 5' RACE reads with MiXCR anew, one entry per CDR3 protein. The sample shows over 200,000 distinct CDR3 sequences, around 10% of them seen only once. The sequenced sample consisted of memory (CD45RO+) T cells sorted from blood. The origin of the receptors is a woman between 18 and 29 years old in good health.

V is TRBV29-1 and J is TRBJ2-3; D call uncertain. CDR3 length: 12 residues. From germline, CDR1 is SQVTM and CDR2 ANQGSEA. Trimming left V 5 bases short and J 2 bases short, with 8 bases between. CDR3 amino acids: CSVFYITDTQYF. CDR3 sequence (DNA): TGCAGCGTTTTTTACATCACAGATACGCAGTATTTT.

This clonotype was counted only a few times. The chain recombines TRBV12-3 or TRBV12-4 with TRBJ1-6; possible D gene TRBD1, 5 bases. Trimming stripped 5 bases from V and 8 bases from J, with 7 bases between. The CDR3 spans 12 residues. In DNA form, the CDR3 reads TGTGCCAGCAGTCGACAGTATTCACCCCTCCACTTT. Translated, it gives CASSRQYSPLHF.

This sequence joins TRBV12-2 and TRBJ1-6. TRBV12-2 is a pseudogene locus. This CDR3 region has 14 residues. CDR3 region: CASRSREYNSPLHF. CDR3 nucleotides: TGTGCAAGTCGCTCTCGGGAGTATAATTCACCCCTCCACTTT.

J is TRBJ2-3 and V is TRBV3-1; unclear D gene. The CDR3 has 13 residues. CDR1 LGHDT and CDR2 YNNKEL come from the germline V gene (reference sequence). Trimming shortened V by 3 bases and J by 3 bases, and 7 bases separated the two germline ends. The CDR3 nucleotides read TGTGCCAGCAGCCATATTGATACAGATACGCAGTATTTT. Translating it yields CASSHIDTDTQYF.

This clonotype was seen a handful of times. V gene TRBV6-1 combines with J gene TRBJ1-5; 8 nucleotides agree with TRBD1. V trimming: 5 bases; J trimming: 5 bases; junction bases outside the gene matches: 8. CDR1 and CDR2 (germline): MNHNS, SASEGT. This CDR3 is 15 amino acids long. For the CDR3, the DNA is TGTGCCAGCAGTCCCCAGGGGGCCGTCGATCAGCCCCAGCATTTT. It codes for CASSPQGAVDQPQHF.

This clonotype has only a few counts. The genes are TRBV6-5 and TRBJ2-5; 10 bases line up with TRBD2. Looked up from germline, CDR1 is MNHEY and CDR2 is SVGAGI. V gave up 0 bases and J gave up 3 bases; unmatched junction bases: 4. CDR3 length equals 16 residues. The CDR3 reads CASSYSVAGGEETQYF. CDR3 coding DNA: TGTGCCAGCAGTTACTCAGTAGCGGGGGGCGAAGAGACCCAGTACTTC.

This clonotype was found a few times. CDR3 DNA sequence: TGTGCCAGCAGCTTCCTCGGGGAGGATGGCTACACCTTC. Translation gives CASSFLGEDGYTF. This sequence joins TRBV7-9 and TRBJ1-2; D not resolved. Germline CDR1 is SEHNR and CDR2 is FQNEAQ (reference sequence). This CDR3 region has 13 residues. Trimming shortened V by 3 bases and J by 6 bases, and 11 bases separated the two germline ends.

The table lists this clonotype with a few counts. V is TRBV6-2 or TRBV6-3 and J is TRBJ2-3, with D perhaps being TRBD1 or TRBD2 (10 bases each). In germline, CDR1 is MNHEY, CDR2 SVGEGT. CDR3 length equals 21 residues. Trimming removed 2 bases from V and 4 bases from J, with 31 bases in between. In nucleotides, the CDR3 is TGTGCCAGCAGTTACGGGACAGGGGAGTACCGGCCTAGCGGGAGTTCAGATACGCAGTATTTT. This codes for CASSYGTGEYRPSGSSDTQYF.

This clonotype was recorded many times. The chain uses TRBV4-2 and TRBJ2-5; D perhaps matches TRBD1 (5 bases). This CDR3 is 17 amino acids long. Per germline, CDR1 LGHNA and CDR2 YNFKEQ. V shed 0 bases and J shed 1 base, with 15 bases lying between them. For the CDR3, the DNA is TGTGCCAGCAGCCAAGATCGGCCAGGGCGATCCCAAGAGACCCAGTACTTC. This translates into CASSQDRPGRSQETQYF.

This clonotype has ten or more counts. The V call is TRBV7-3, the J call TRBJ1-1; no definite D call. V dropped 2 bases and J dropped 0 bases, with 4 bases sitting between them. CDR1 is SGHTA, CDR2 FQGTGA, per germline. This CDR3 is built from 13 residues. CDR3 sequence (DNA): TGTGCCAGCAGCTTAGCCATGAACACTGAAGCTTTCTTT. Translating gives CASSLAMNTEAFF.

This clonotype was counted only a few times. The chain joins TRBV7-6 to TRBJ2-1; 8 bases agree with TRBD2. The germline V gene encodes CDR1 SGHVS and CDR2 FNYEAQ. CDR3 length equals 15 residues. V trimming: 2 bases; J trimming: 4 bases; junction bases outside the gene matches: 4. CDR3 residues: CASSLSSGIYNEQFF. The CDR3 DNA follows: TGTGCCAGCAGCTTAAGTAGCGGGATTTACAATGAGCAGTTCTTC. The complete variable domain, with remaining parts taken from reference TRBV7-6 and TRBJ2-1, reads GAGVSQSPRYKVTKRGQDVALRCDPISGHVSLYWYRQALGQGPEFLTYFNYEAQQDKSGLPNDRFSAERPEGSISTLTIQRTEQRDSAMYRCASSLSSGIYNEQFFGPGTRLTVL.

This clonotype came up a few times. This chain connects TRBV5-5 to TRBJ2-1; 7 positions match TRBD1. Germline V gene data show CDR1 as SGHKS and CDR2 as YYEKEE (reference sequence). The CDR3 has 11 residues. With V trimmed by 4 bases and J by 9 bases, 1 base remained unmatched. The chain's CDR3 is CASSRQGEQFF. DNA of the CDR3: TGTGCCAGCAGCCGACAGGGTGAGCAGTTCTTC.

This clonotype was counted between two and nine times. The rearrangement links TRBV12-3 or TRBV12-4 to TRBJ2-3, with unresolved D. Trimming stripped 6 bases from V and 6 bases from J, with 16 bases between. CDR3 length equals 14 residues. The CDR3 sequence is CASSVGDTRDTQYF. CDR3 sequence (DNA): TGTGCCAGCAGCGTAGGCGACACGCGGGATACGCAGTATTTT.

The gene calls are TRBV7-2 and TRBJ2-1, with D possibly matching TRBD1 (6 bases). CDR3 size: 14 residues. With 0 bases removed from V and 7 bases from J, the gap between germline ends came to 10 bases. The germline V gene encodes CDR1 SGHTA and CDR2 FQGNSA. The CDR3 here is CASSLARDKNEQFF. For the CDR3, the DNA is TGTGCCAGCAGCTTAGCGAGGGACAAAAATGAGCAGTTCTTC.

This clonotype was detected many times. The rearrangement links TRBV20-1 to TRBJ1-2; TRBD1 might be the D (5 bases). The CDR3 has 16 residues. Trimming shortened V by 1 base and J by 0 bases, and 15 bases separated the two germline ends. Germline V gene lookup returns CDR1 DFQATT and CDR2 SNEGSKA (reference sequence). CDR3 sequence reads: CSARVIDRTTNYGYTF. CDR3 coding DNA: TGCAGTGCTAGAGTAATTGACAGAACAACTAACTATGGCTACACCTTC.

This clonotype has more than one count but fewer than ten. The chain employs TRBV6-1 and TRBJ1-1, with TRBD1 as a possible D gene (6 bases). The germline V gene has CDR1 MNHNS and CDR2 SASEGT. V was pared by 8 bases and J by 6 bases, with 22 bases between. This CDR3 is 15 amino acids long. The CDR3 loop reads CASYGQSARLPEAFF. The CDR3 DNA follows: TGTGCCAGCTACGGACAGTCCGCCCGTTTGCCTGAAGCTTTCTTT.

V gene TRBV4-1 combines with J gene TRBJ2-1; D possibly uses TRBD1 or TRBD2 (5 bases each). Trimming left V 9 bases short and J 2 bases short, with 20 bases between. CDR1 MGHRA and CDR2 YSYEKL come from the germline V gene. The CDR3 runs to 16 residues. The CDR3 DNA sequence: TGCGCCAGTCAAGACGCTCCAGGGAGACCCTACAATGAGCAGTTCTTC. This translates into CASQDAPGRPYNEQFF.

The J gene is TRBJ2-1, the V gene TRBV30, with D possibly TRBD2 on 6 matching bases. The germline V and J ends were trimmed by 5 bases and 6 bases, with 17 bases remaining between them. This CDR3 is 14 amino acids long. Germline CDR1 and CDR2: GTSNPN and SVGIG (reference sequence). The CDR3 reads CAWAFSGTLNEQFF. As DNA, the CDR3 is TGTGCCTGGGCATTTTCCGGGACTCTCAATGAGCAGTTCTTC.

The chain is built from TRBV20-1 and TRBJ1-1; the D is unclear. This CDR3 region has 15 residues. Trimming removed 3 bases at V and 4 bases at J, with 18 bases between. The germline V gene encodes CDR1 DFQATT and CDR2 SNEGSKA (reference sequence). CDR3 loop: CSASSGGRRVTEAFF. DNA of the CDR3: TGCAGTGCTAGCAGCGGAGGGAGAAGGGTCACTGAAGCTTTCTTT.

This clonotype was observed a few times. This rearrangement joins TRBV2 to TRBJ1-1; unclear D gene. CDR3 length: 14 amino acids. Germline V lookup: CDR1 SNHLY, CDR2 FYNNEI. Trimming took 6 bases from V and 2 from J, leaving 13 bases between them. The CDR3 protein is CASRRNTDNTEAFF. As DNA, the CDR3 is TGTGCCAGCAGGAGAAACACAGATAACACTGAAGCTTTCTTT. The full variable domain, in which reference TRBV2 and TRBJ1-1 provide the parts outside the CDR3, is EPEVTQTPSHQVTQMGQEVILRCVPISNHLYFYWYRQILGQKVEFLVSFYNNEISEKSEIFDDQFSVERPDGSNFTLKIRSTKLEDSAMYFCASRRNTDNTEAFFGQGTRLTVV.